This T cell receptor beta chain came from a study of CD8 T cell repertoires and HIV-1 epitope variants. Across the whole study: Separate wells received one of Twenty-five Gag or Nef variant peptides.

The method was immunoSEQ multiplex PCR; TCRdb's version includes in-frame clones alone and lacks a portion of them. The sample includes 5,600 or so clones, over 50% of them seen just once. V dropped 5 bases and J dropped 3 bases, with 15 bases sitting between them. Germline CDR1 WNHNN, CDR2 SYGVQD (reference sequence). CDR3 length equals 15 residues. Regarding this clone: Its target is not known.

The sequenced sample consisted of cultured CD8+ T cells derived from PBMCs. The chain links TRBV10-1 to TRBJ2-3; a possible D gene is TRBD2 (5 bases). The TCR was taken from a male donor with HIV. CDR3 nucleotide sequence: TGCGCCAGCAGTAAAGGCGGGCTTGGGACAGATACGCAGTATTTT. It codes for CASSKGGLGTDTQYF.